Sequencing of this T cell receptor (beta chain) was carried out in a study of T cells expressing NK-cell markers. Study in general: Sorted CD3+CD56-NKG2C+, CD3+CD56+NKG2C+ and CD3+CD56+NKG2C- T cells supplied the TCR beta repertoires.

Study observations and caveats: Whether the expanded NKG2C+ T cell clones recognized HCMV remained unclear. More than 5 donors showed dominant NKG2C+ clonotypes comprising about 1.0-7.5% of their CD8+ T cells.

5'RACE template switching with UMIs generated TCR beta cDNA. TCRdb derives one entry per CDR3 protein from the 5' RACE reads, leaving out DNA. The specimen's table records approximately 170,000 distinct CDR3 sequences. A remark on this clonotype: The antigen is undetermined.

The clonotype comes from a man aged 18 to 69 in good health. Input material: blood T cells: a sorted CD56 or NKG2C T cell subset, CD4+ or CD8+ T cells, or bulk PBMC T cells (not recorded which).

CDR3 residues: CASSYTEEDEAFF. The chain links TRBV12-3 or TRBV12-4 to TRBJ1-1. The CDR3 is made up of 13 amino acids.